Each of the 5 T cell receptor beta chains below was sequenced from the same sample in a study of cytomegalovirus exposure and HLA in healthy donors. Primers for the PCR totalled 60 Vbeta and 13 Jbeta. Method: immunoSEQ multiplex PCR; TCRdb's copy keeps in-frame clones and lacks some. Among around 150,000 clones listed, over 80% were seen once. What was sequenced was PBMCs. These receptors came from a woman aged 18-29 years in good health and CMV-seronegative.

The chain employs TRBV19 and TRBJ2-1; 10 positions match TRBD2. With V trimmed by 7 bases and J by 2 bases, 14 bases remained unmatched. CDR3 length equals 18 residues. Germline V gene lookup returns CDR1 LNHDA and CDR2 SQIVND (reference sequence). The CDR3 DNA reads TGTGCCAGTACTAATGGGGTACTAGCGGGGAGAACCTACAATGAGCAGTTCTTC. Amino acid sequence: CASTNGVLAGRTYNEQFF.

The chain recombines TRBV11-2 with TRBJ1-3, with 9 bases that match TRBD1. This CDR3 has 16 residues. CDR1 is SGHAT and CDR2 is FQNNGV in the germline V gene. The trim removed 5 bases at V and 4 bases at J, leaving 9 bases unmatched. This chain's CDR3 is CASSARRTGDGNTIYF. CDR3 coding DNA: TGTGCCAGCAGCGCTCGCAGGACAGGGGACGGAAACACCATATATTTT.

Only one count was recorded for this clone. The gene calls are TRBV7-3 and TRBJ2-1; TRBD1 matches 9 bases. The germline V gene has CDR1 SGHTA and CDR2 FQGTGA. With 3 bases clipped from V and 7 bases from J, the junction kept 7 bases outside the gene matches. The CDR3 totals 15 residues. The CDR3 DNA reads TGTGCCAGCAGCTTCCAGTCCGGGACAGGGAATGAGCAGTTCTTC. Translating gives CASSFQSGTGNEQFF.

This chain joins TRBV23-1 and TRBJ2-7, with 8 bases aligning to TRBD1. TRBV23-1 is sorted into the ORF group, with uncertain function. There are 17 residues in the CDR3. V gave up 2 bases and J gave up 0 bases; unmatched junction bases: 9. The CDR3 bases are TGCGCCAGCAGTCAAGGACAGGGTAATAATCACTCCTACGAGCAGTACTTC. Encoded protein: CASSQGQGNNHSYEQYF.

The rearrangement uses TRBV7-9 and TRBJ1-2; no firm D call. This CDR3 has 13 residues. Germline V CDR1 and CDR2: SEHNR, FQNEAQ (reference sequence). Trimming left V 2 bases short and J 1 base short, with 5 bases between. The DNA of the CDR3 is TGTGCCAGCAGCTTACGCGATAACTATGGCTACACCTTC. Protein: CASSLRDNYGYTF.